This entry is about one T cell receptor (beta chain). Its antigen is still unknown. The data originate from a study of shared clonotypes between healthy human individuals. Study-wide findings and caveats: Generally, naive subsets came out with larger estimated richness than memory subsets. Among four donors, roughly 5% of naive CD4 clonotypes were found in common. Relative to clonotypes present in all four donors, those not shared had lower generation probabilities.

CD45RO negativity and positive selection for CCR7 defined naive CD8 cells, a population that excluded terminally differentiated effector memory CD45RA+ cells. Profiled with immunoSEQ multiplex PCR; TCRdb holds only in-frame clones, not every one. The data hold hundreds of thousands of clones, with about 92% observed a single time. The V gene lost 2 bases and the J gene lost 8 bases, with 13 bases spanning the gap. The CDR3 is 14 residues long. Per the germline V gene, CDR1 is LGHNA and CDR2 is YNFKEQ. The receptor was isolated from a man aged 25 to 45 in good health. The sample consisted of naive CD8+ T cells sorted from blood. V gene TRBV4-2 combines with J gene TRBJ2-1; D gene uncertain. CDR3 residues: CASSQNVLWDEQFF. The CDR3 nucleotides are TGTGCCAGCAGCCAAAATGTACTTTGGGATGAGCAGTTCTTC.